The next 30 T cell receptor beta chains were all read from a single sample in a study of naive and memory T cell subsets. An equimolar mix of two oligonucleotides served as the beta constant-region primer for TRBC1 and TRBC2. TCRdb itself ran the UMI-ligation and nested PCR reads through MiXCR, one entry per CDR3 protein. The sample shows approximately 82,000 distinct CDR3 sequences, roughly 7% of them seen only once. Sequenced: central memory CD4+ T cells from blood. These receptor sequences come from a human donor in good health.

This clonotype has ten or more counts. The chain uses TRBV4-3 and TRBJ1-4; TRBD1 might be the D (5 bases). Trimming stripped 2 bases from V and 5 bases from J, with 15 bases between. CDR1 and CDR2 (germline): LGHNA, YSLEER. The CDR3 is 16 residues long. CDR3 residues: CASSQSRGNLNEKLFF. In DNA, the CDR3 is TGCGCCAGCAGCCAATCGAGGGGCAACCTAAATGAAAAACTGTTTTTT.

This chain links TRBV20-1 with TRBJ2-1, with D hard to call. The CDR3 is made up of 14 amino acids. V lost 7 bases, J lost 5 bases, and 18 bases lay in between. Germline loops: CDR1 DFQATT, CDR2 SNEGSKA (reference sequence). The CDR3 here is CSVKCPGEDNEQFF. The CDR3, as DNA: TGCAGTGTGAAATGCCCCGGCGAGGACAATGAGCAGTTCTTC.

This chain connects TRBV5-4 to TRBJ2-5; D unclear. The CDR3 extends over 14 amino acids. The V gene's germline CDR1 is SGHNT and CDR2 YYREEE (reference sequence). The ends were cut back, 1 base at V and 3 bases at J, with 10 bases in the middle. CDR3 loop: CASSLKGLKETQYF. Here the CDR3 DNA reads TGTGCCAGCAGCTTGAAGGGCCTAAAAGAGACCCAGTACTTC.

This clonotype was seen a few times. The chain employs TRBV7-2 and TRBJ1-3; 9 bases fit TRBD1. V shed 6 bases, J shed 0 bases, and the junction held 6 bases outside the gene matches. The germline V gene has CDR1 SGHTA and CDR2 FQGNSA. The CDR3 has 16 residues. The CDR3 loop reads CASRLQGALSGNTIYF. The CDR3 DNA reads TGTGCCAGCAGATTACAGGGGGCCCTCTCTGGAAACACCATATATTTT. The variable domain in full, completed from reference TRBV7-2 and TRBJ1-3, reads GAGVSQSPSNKVTEKGKDVELRCDPISGHTALYWYRQSLGQGLEFLIYFQGNSAPDKSGLPSDRFSAERTGGSVSTLTIQRTQQEDSAVYLCASRLQGALSGNTIYFGEGSWLTVV.

This clonotype was seen ten or more times. The gene calls are TRBV18 and TRBJ1-1; D not certain. Germline V gives CDR1 KGHSH, CDR2 LQKENI. This CDR3 is 15 amino acids long. Trimming shortened V by 0 bases and J by 1 base, and 9 bases separated the two germline ends. The CDR3 DNA reads as TGTGCCAGCTCACCACCGGCTAGAGGGAACACTGAAGCTTTCTTT. Translating gives CASSPPARGNTEAFF.

V gene TRBV3-1 combines with J gene TRBJ2-7; tentatively, D is TRBD1 (6 bases). CDR3 length: 12 residues. Germline CDR1 LGHDT, CDR2 YNNKEL (reference sequence). Trimming stripped 7 bases from V and 6 bases from J, with 13 bases between. Here the CDR3 reads CASMQGKGEQYF. The CDR3 bases are TGTGCCAGCATGCAGGGGAAAGGCGAGCAGTACTTC.

V is TRBV10-3 and J is TRBJ2-5; 10 nucleotides line up with TRBD2. J gave up 2 bases and V 4 bases, and 4 bases lay outside the gene matches. The CDR3 has 15 amino acids. The germline gives CDR1 ENHRY, CDR2 SYGVKD. The CDR3: CAISGQAGGQETQYF. The CDR3 DNA reads as TGTGCCATCAGTGGGCAAGCGGGGGGGCAAGAGACCCAGTACTTC.

This clonotype occurred once. This chain connects TRBV6-2 or TRBV6-3 to TRBJ2-5; D gene ambiguous. V dropped 6 bases and J dropped 7 bases, with 15 bases sitting between them. The CDR3 has 13 residues. In germline, CDR1 is MNHEY, CDR2 SVGEGT. The CDR3 loop is CASSPSFLGTQYF. CDR3 DNA: TGTGCCAGCAGCCCGAGCTTCCTTGGGACCCAGTACTTC.

The genes are TRBV5-8 and TRBJ2-1, with D unresolved. This CDR3 is built from 16 residues. Trimming left V 4 bases short and J 7 bases short, with 21 bases between. Germline V gene data show CDR1 as SGHTS and CDR2 as YDEGEE. The CDR3 bases are TGTGCCAGCAGCACGAACCCCGGGTACGTAGGTAATGAGCAGTTCTTC. Its translation: CASSTNPGYVGNEQFF. The full variable domain, with the rest looked up from reference TRBV5-8 and TRBJ2-1, is EAGVTQSPTHLIKTRGQQATLRCSPISGHTSVYWYQQALGLGLQFLLWYDEGEERNRGNFPPRFSGRQFPNYSSELNVNALELEDSALYLCASSTNPGYVGNEQFFGPGTRLTVL.

Ten or more counts support this clonotype. The gene calls are TRBV25-1 and TRBJ1-2; 8 bases are shared with TRBD1. The CDR3 contains 12 residues. With V trimmed by 8 bases and J by 8 bases, 7 bases remained unmatched. Germline V CDR1 and CDR2: MGHDK, SYGVNS. The CDR3 spells CASLGTGLGYTF. The CDR3 nucleotides are TGTGCCAGCCTGGGGACAGGTTTGGGCTACACCTTC.

This clonotype showed up just a few times. This chain uses TRBV7-2 with TRBJ2-1, with TRBD1 identical over 8 bases. The CDR3 is 16 amino acids. Germline V gene sequence: CDR1 SGHTA, CDR2 FQGNSA. With 5 bases clipped from V and 5 bases from J, the junction kept 11 bases outside the gene matches. The CDR3 DNA is TGTGCCAGCAGCCCCCCAGGGGGCAATTCCCACAATGAGCAGTTCTTC. Encoded protein: CASSPPGGNSHNEQFF.

The chain uses TRBV10-3 and TRBJ1-5; 11 nucleotides align to TRBD1. The length of the CDR3 is 13 residues. CDR1 is ENHRY, CDR2 SYGVKD, per germline. V lost 8 bases and J lost 5; bases outside the gene matches: 2. CDR3 coding DNA: TGTGCCATCGAGGGACAGGGGGATCAGCCCCAGCATTTT. This sequence encodes CAIEGQGDQPQHF.

This clonotype was observed at least ten times. The chain couples TRBV7-8 to TRBJ2-5, with 8 bases matching TRBD1. The CDR3 length is 16 residues. Germline lookup yields CDR1 SGHVS and CDR2 FQNEAQ. V shed 5 bases and J 5 bases; nucleotides not matched to a gene: 13. The CDR3: CASSQGANWRGETQYF. In DNA form, the CDR3 reads TGTGCCAGCAGCCAGGGGGCCAATTGGCGAGGGGAGACCCAGTACTTC.

As DNA, the CDR3 is TGCAGTGCTAGAGTAGGGGGCTTCTACACTGAAGCTTTCTTT. Its protein is CSARVGGFYTEAFF. This chain uses TRBV20-1 with TRBJ1-1, with TRBD1 matching over 7 bases. V trimming: 1 base; J trimming: 3 bases; junction bases outside the gene matches: 5. Germline CDR1 is DFQATT and CDR2 is SNEGSKA (reference sequence). This CDR3 region has 14 residues.

This clonotype was counted at least ten times. The rearrangement links TRBV5-5 to TRBJ1-2, with D unclear. The V gene's germline CDR1 is SGHKS and CDR2 YYEKEE (reference sequence). Trimming took 4 bases from V and 5 from J, leaving 21 bases between them. CDR3 length: 16 amino acids. The CDR3 spells CASSESGGRRQYGYTF. The CDR3 bases are TGTGCCAGCAGCGAGAGTGGAGGGAGGCGCCAATATGGCTACACCTTC.

This clonotype was found a few times. The genes are TRBV18 and TRBJ2-7; D call uncertain. Germline-derived CDR1 and CDR2 are KGHSH and LQKENI. The CDR3 sequence is 13 residues long. V lost 3 bases and J lost 3, with 9 bases in between. The CDR3 loop reads CASSPGGLYEQYF. In DNA, the CDR3 is TGTGCCAGCTCACCCGGTGGCCTCTACGAGCAGTACTTC. Drawing the rest from reference TRBV18 and TRBJ2-7, the complete variable domain is NAGVMQNPRHLVRRRGQEARLRCSPMKGHSHVYWYRQLPEEGLKFMVYLQKENIIDESGMPKERFSAEFPKEGPSILRIQQVVRGDSAAYFCASSPGGLYEQYFGPGTRLTVT.

Only a few counts were recorded for this clonotype. This chain joins TRBV7-2 and TRBJ2-4; D may match TRBD1 or TRBD2 (6 bases each). The CDR3 length is 18 residues. From germline, CDR1 is SGHTA and CDR2 FQGNSA. Deletions cut 5 bases from V and 2 bases from J, with 22 bases between. CDR3 amino acids: CASSSPSSGAATKNIQYF. The CDR3 region has the DNA TGTGCCAGCAGCAGCCCGAGCTCGGGGGCTGCTACCAAAAACATTCAGTACTTC.

CDR3 residues: CSARGGTSGRPDTQYF. The CDR3 DNA reads as TGCAGTGCTAGAGGAGGGACTAGCGGGAGACCAGATACGCAGTATTTT. The chain couples TRBV20-1 to TRBJ2-3; 14 bases are shared with TRBD2. The CDR3 spans 16 residues. J was trimmed by 4 bases and V by 1 base; bases with no gene match: 4. Looked up from germline, CDR1 is DFQATT and CDR2 is SNEGSKA (reference sequence).

In its sample, this clonotype was seen many times. V usage is TRBV20-1 and J usage is TRBJ2-1, with 12 nucleotides matching TRBD2. Germline values: CDR1 DFQATT, CDR2 SNEGSKA (reference sequence). CDR3 length: 16 amino acids. V was clipped by 1 base and J by 4 bases; unmatched bases: 5. The CDR3 region is CSARVSGLAGYNEQFF. CDR3 coding DNA: TGCAGTGCTAGAGTTTCAGGACTAGCGGGATACAATGAGCAGTTCTTC.

This sequence joins TRBV6-2 or TRBV6-3 and TRBJ2-1, with D possibly TRBD2 on 7 matching bases. Per the germline V gene, CDR1 is MNHEY and CDR2 is SVGEGT. V shed 4 bases and J shed 0 bases, with 13 bases lying between them. This CDR3 comprises 16 residues. CDR3 loop: CASSSGGPGSYNEQFF. The CDR3 bases are TGTGCCAGCAGTTCCGGGGGGCCGGGCTCCTACAATGAGCAGTTCTTC.

This clonotype was seen repeatedly, ten times or more. This sequence joins TRBV6-2 or TRBV6-3 and TRBJ1-1; 7 bases agree with TRBD1. J was trimmed by 1 base and V by 6 bases; bases with no gene match: 5. This CDR3 spans 14 amino acids. Germline-derived CDR1 and CDR2 are MNHEY and SVGEGT. The DNA of the CDR3 is TGTGCCAGCAGCAAGGACAGGAGGAACACTGAAGCTTTCTTT. Translating it yields CASSKDRRNTEAFF.

This clonotype was seen a handful of times. The genes are TRBV7-9 and TRBJ1-6, with 7 bases that match TRBD1. V was clipped by 7 bases and J by 5 bases; unmatched bases: 2. The germline V gene encodes CDR1 SEHNR and CDR2 FQNEAQ (reference sequence). CDR3 length: 13 residues. The CDR3 region has the DNA TGTGCCAGCAAGGGACAGAATAATTCACCCCTCCACTTT. Translated: CASKGQNNSPLHF.

With regard to this clonotype: A much larger clone is a single base away; this may be a read error. No conserved phenylalanine or tryptophan is present at the end of the CDR3, so a read error is the likely explanation. This rearrangement joins TRBV4-3 to TRBJ1-2; D not certain. The CDR3 runs 15 residues. The germline V gene encodes CDR1 LGHNA and CDR2 YSLEER. V gave up 6 bases and J gave up 6 bases, with 20 bases separating them. The CDR3 coding sequence is TGCGCCAGCAGACTGTTTGGGAGCCAGGAAGATGGCTACACCTTA. This codes for CASRLFGSQEDGYTL.

This chain uses TRBV3-1 with TRBJ1-1, with D maybe TRBD1 (5 bases). This CDR3 has 13 amino acids. The germline V and J ends were trimmed by 4 bases and 3 bases, with 9 bases remaining between them. CDR1 and CDR2 (germline): LGHDT, YNNKEL (reference sequence). This chain's CDR3 is CASSRGSDTEAFF. CDR3 nucleotides: TGTGCCAGCAGCCGGGGGAGTGACACTGAAGCTTTCTTT.

This sequence joins TRBV29-1 and TRBJ2-3; the D gene could be TRBD1 or TRBD2 (5 bases each). Between the trimmed V and J ends, which lost 3 bases and 6 bases, there was a span of 16 bases. The germline V gene encodes CDR1 SQVTM and CDR2 ANQGSEA. The CDR3 totals 14 residues. The CDR3 region is CSVDGEDTRDTQYF. In DNA form, the CDR3 reads TGCAGCGTTGACGGCGAGGACACTAGGGATACGCAGTATTTT.

V usage is TRBV30 and J usage is TRBJ1-6; D is ambiguous. The germline V gene has CDR1 GTSNPN and CDR2 SVGIG (reference sequence). CDR3 length: 13 amino acids. CDR3 nucleotide sequence: TGTGCAATGAGTCAGGACCAAGATTCACCCCTCCACTTT. Residues: CAMSQDQDSPLHF. The variable domain in full, with the rest retrieved from reference TRBV30 and TRBJ1-6, is SQTIHQWPATLVQPVGSPLSLECTVEGTSNPNLYWYRQAAGRGLQLLFYSVGIGQISSEVPQNLSASRPQDRQFILSSKKLLLSDSGFYLCAMSQDQDSPLHFGNGTRLTVT.

The table lists this clonotype with a few counts. V is TRBV15 and J is TRBJ2-7; the match to TRBD2 covers 8 bases. This CDR3 region has 13 residues. The germline gives CDR1 LNHNV, CDR2 YYDKDF (reference sequence). Trimming took 5 bases from V and 2 from J; bases not matched to a gene: 2. The CDR3 is CATSARGAYEQYF. CDR3 DNA: TGTGCCACCAGCGCGCGGGGGGCCTACGAGCAGTACTTC.

This clonotype was seen repeatedly, ten times or more. This rearrangement joins TRBV4-2 to TRBJ1-6; D perhaps matches TRBD1 (5 bases). Trimming cost V 2 bases and J 7 bases, with 9 bases left between them. Germline V gene sequence: CDR1 LGHNA, CDR2 YNFKEQ. The length of the CDR3 is 14 residues. The CDR3 protein is CASSQRDLNSPLHF. The CDR3 DNA follows: TGTGCCAGCAGCCAACGGGACTTAAATTCACCCCTCCACTTT.

The table lists this clonotype with a few counts. This rearrangement joins TRBV6-6 to TRBJ2-3, with TRBD2 matching over 10 bases. Trimming at V came to 5 bases and at J to 3 bases, leaving 5 bases not matched to a gene. The V gene's germline CDR1 is MNHNY and CDR2 SVGAGI (reference sequence). The CDR3 runs to 15 residues. The chain's CDR3 is CASSLLAGETDTQYF. The CDR3 coding sequence is TGTGCCAGCAGTCTCCTAGCGGGAGAGACAGATACGCAGTATTTT.

At least ten counts were recorded for this clonotype. The chain combines TRBV4-3 with TRBJ1-2; D is possibly TRBD1 (5 bases). The germline CDR1 and CDR2 sequences are LGHNA and YSLEER. The V and J ends lost 1 base and 2 bases respectively, with 23 bases between them. The CDR3 spans 19 residues. This CDR3 reads CASSQAELSLGRINYGYTF. DNA of the CDR3: TGCGCCAGCAGCCAAGCGGAGCTTAGTCTGGGACGTATAAACTATGGCTACACCTTC.